These 22 T cell receptor beta chains share one sample of origin, sequenced in a study of blood T cells in healthy people across ages. Primers used in a second PCR of roughly 6 to 11 cycles were a sample-barcoded 5' primer and a J-beta primer mix. MiXCR was run by TCRdb on the 5' RACE reads, yielding one entry per CDR3 protein. The repertoire holds over a million distinct CDR3 sequences, with 35% to 50% as singletons. Sample: blood. The receptors stem from a woman aged 55-69 years in good health.

This rearrangement joins TRBV20-1 to TRBJ1-1, with D unclear. The CDR3 sequence is 13 residues long. Between the trimmed V and J ends, which lost 6 bases and 0 bases, there was a span of 11 bases. The V gene's germline CDR1 is DFQATT and CDR2 SNEGSKA (reference sequence). The DNA of the CDR3 is TGCAGTGCGTCGGAAGTCATGAACACTGAAGCTTTCTTT. Protein sequence: CSASEVMNTEAFF.

The J gene is TRBJ2-5, the V gene TRBV29-1; D unclear. Germline CDR1 SQVTM, CDR2 ANQGSEA. Trimming removed 5 bases at V and 11 bases at J, with 15 bases between. This CDR3 has 11 residues. The CDR3, as DNA: TGCAGCGTTTCGAACCCCAATGAGCAGTACTTC. The encoded protein is CSVSNPNEQYF.

This clonotype was seen a few times. This rearrangement joins TRBV27 to TRBJ2-1; D uncertain. Looked up from germline, CDR1 is MNHEY and CDR2 is SMNVEV (reference sequence). This CDR3 has 15 amino acids. V was clipped by 3 bases and J by 3 bases, with 12 bases between them. CDR3 DNA sequence: TGTGCCAGCAGTTTTTCGCAGATAAACTACAATGAGCAGTTCTTC. Its translation: CASSFSQINYNEQFF.

This clonotype has just a few counts. The chain carries TRBV20-1 and TRBJ2-3, with 9 bases fitting TRBD2. The CDR3 covers 15 residues. Germline CDR1 is DFQATT and CDR2 is SNEGSKA (reference sequence). With V trimmed by 4 bases and J by 0 bases, 5 bases remained unmatched. CDR3 sequence: CSANRLAVSTDTQYF. Written as DNA, the CDR3 is TGCAGTGCTAACAGACTAGCGGTTAGCACAGATACGCAGTATTTT.

V and J are TRBV20-1 and TRBJ2-3, with 9 bases that match TRBD2. The germline CDR1 and CDR2 sequences are DFQATT and SNEGSKA (reference sequence). V lost 5 bases to trimming and J lost 7 bases; unmatched junction nucleotides: 16. The CDR3 totals 16 residues. The CDR3 is CSAPGLAGRSGNTQYF. In DNA form, the CDR3 reads TGCAGTGCTCCGGGTCTAGCGGGGAGATCCGGGAATACGCAGTATTTT.

This clonotype has just a few counts. The J gene is TRBJ2-5, the V gene TRBV7-6; D unresolved. Germline V gene lookup returns CDR1 SGHVS and CDR2 FNYEAQ. Trimming shortened V by 2 bases and J by 1 base, and 5 bases separated the two germline ends. There are 13 residues in the CDR3. The CDR3 protein is CASSLRAQETQYF. CDR3 bases: TGTGCCAGCAGCTTAAGGGCCCAAGAGACCCAGTACTTC.

Only a few counts were recorded for this clonotype. The chain joins TRBV29-1 to TRBJ2-5; D perhaps matches TRBD1 (5 bases). There are 13 residues in the CDR3. The germline gives CDR1 SQVTM, CDR2 ANQGSEA. V lost 3 bases and J 1 base, leaving 9 bases between the germline ends. CDR3 sequence reads: CSVDPGLQETQYF. DNA of the CDR3: TGCAGCGTTGACCCAGGGCTCCAAGAGACCCAGTACTTC.

This clonotype appeared a few times. The chain has TRBV3-1 and TRBJ1-2, with unresolved D. This CDR3 has 12 amino acids. Germline CDR1 is LGHDT and CDR2 is YNNKEL (reference sequence). V gave up 2 bases and J gave up 5 bases, with 6 bases separating them. The CDR3, as DNA: TGTGCCAGCAGCCAACTCTTATATGGCTACACCTTC. Its translation: CASSQLLYGYTF. Full variable domain (remainder filled in from reference TRBV3-1 and TRBJ1-2): DTAVSQTPKYLVTQMGNDKSIKCEQNLGHDTMYWYKQDSKKFLKIMFSYNNKELIINETVPNRFSPKSPDKAHLNLHINSLELGDSAVYFCASSQLLYGYTFGSGTRLTVV.

This chain uses TRBV29-1 with TRBJ2-1; tentatively, D is TRBD2 (5 bases). Gene TRBJ2-7 matches the end of the DNA better, so the J call may be wrong. CDR3 length: 14 residues. Germline V lookup: CDR1 SQVTM, CDR2 ANQGSEA. Here the CDR3 reads CSAYGGSSYNEQYF. For the CDR3, the DNA is TGCAGCGCCTATGGTGGGAGCTCCTACAATGAGCAGTACTTC.

The chain is built from TRBV27 and TRBJ1-1; 7 nucleotides agree with TRBD1. Looked up from germline, CDR1 is MNHEY and CDR2 is SMNVEV (reference sequence). This CDR3 has 16 amino acids. With 5 bases clipped from V and 0 bases from J, the junction kept 9 bases outside the gene matches. The chain's CDR3 is CASSKDPGTVNTEAFF. Written as DNA, the CDR3 is TGTGCCAGCAGTAAGGATCCCGGGACAGTGAACACTGAAGCTTTCTTT.

V and J are TRBV28 and TRBJ2-7, with 7 bases identical to TRBD1. Germline V CDR1 and CDR2: MDHEN, SYDVKM. V gave up 3 bases and J gave up 2 bases; unmatched junction bases: 13. The CDR3 spans 17 residues. Here the CDR3 reads CASSFPQGVSSTYEQYF. The DNA for the CDR3 is TGTGCCAGCAGTTTCCCTCAGGGGGTGTCAAGCACCTACGAGCAGTACTTC.

This clonotype was seen only a few times. The chain couples TRBV5-1 to TRBJ2-3; D possibly corresponds to TRBD1 (6 bases). V shed 6 bases and J shed 6 bases, with 23 bases lying between them. Germline V gene data show CDR1 as SGHRS and CDR2 as YFSETQ. The CDR3 extends over 16 amino acids. CDR3 protein: CASTPGPRTGRDTQYF. The CDR3 DNA sequence: TGCGCCAGCACCCCAGGCCCTCGCACAGGGCGGGATACGCAGTATTTT.

V gene TRBV20-1 combines with J gene TRBJ2-1, with 12 bases fitting TRBD2. With the DNA end fitting TRBJ2-7 better, the J assignment may be wrong. CDR3 length: 17 amino acids. Germline loops: CDR1 DFQATT, CDR2 SNEGSKA (reference sequence). CDR3 sequence reads: CSARDPRLAGVYNEQYF. The CDR3 region has the DNA TGCAGTGCTAGAGATCCCCGACTAGCGGGAGTCTACAATGAGCAGTACTTC.

This clonotype occurred many times. V and J are TRBV27 and TRBJ2-3, with D possibly being TRBD2 (5 bases). This CDR3 is 14 amino acids long. Per germline, CDR1 MNHEY and CDR2 SMNVEV (reference sequence). V lost 4 bases to trimming and J lost 2 bases, with 10 bases between them. The CDR3 spells CASSSRASTDTQYF. The CDR3 DNA reads as TGTGCCAGCAGTTCGAGGGCTTCCACAGATACGCAGTATTTT.

The chain uses TRBV7-9 and TRBJ2-3; TRBD1 matches 9 bases. Unmatched junction bases numbered 6, after V lost 5 bases and J lost 3 bases. Germline V lookup: CDR1 SEHNR, CDR2 FQNEAQ (reference sequence). This CDR3 is built from 15 residues. The CDR3, as DNA: TGTGCCAGCAGCACAGGGACAGGGAATACAGATACGCAGTATTTT. It is translated as CASSTGTGNTDTQYF.

This clonotype was seen only a few times. The chain employs TRBV7-9 and TRBJ2-7, with D tentatively TRBD1 or TRBD2 (6 bases each). V was cut by 5 bases and J by 4 bases, with 12 bases left in between. The CDR3 length is 13 residues. CDR1 and CDR2 from the germline V gene are SEHNR and FQNEAQ (reference sequence). The CDR3 coding sequence is TGTGCCAGCAGCAGGGGGGCGCAGTACGAGCAGTACTTC. Its protein product is CASSRGAQYEQYF.

The chain uses TRBV5-6 and TRBJ1-1; unclear D gene. CDR3 size: 15 residues. Per germline, CDR1 SGHDT and CDR2 YYEEEE. The V end lost 0 bases, the J end lost 1 base, and 10 bases lay between the germline ends. CDR3 loop: CASSLVRVQNTEAFF. Written as DNA, the CDR3 is TGTGCCAGCAGCTTGGTACGGGTACAGAACACTGAAGCTTTCTTT.

The table lists this clonotype with a few counts. The chain employs TRBV20-1 and TRBJ2-1, with TRBD2 identical over 9 bases. Trimming took 3 bases from V and 9 from J; bases not matched to a gene: 6. The V gene's germline CDR1 is DFQATT and CDR2 SNEGSKA (reference sequence). This CDR3 region has 13 residues. CDR3 in amino acids: CSARLAGFPEQFF. In DNA form, the CDR3 reads TGCAGTGCTAGGCTAGCGGGATTCCCTGAGCAGTTCTTC.

This clonotype was counted between two and nine times. The chain employs TRBV30 and TRBJ2-5, with D possibly TRBD2 on 5 matching bases. Germline CDR1 and CDR2: GTSNPN and SVGIG (reference sequence). This CDR3 region has 12 residues. The V end was cut by 0 bases, the J end by 5 bases, with 7 bases between. CDR3: CAWSVRGETQYF. CDR3 sequence (DNA): TGTGCCTGGAGTGTACGAGGGGAGACCCAGTACTTC.

The chain links TRBV6-1 to TRBJ2-1; tentative D call: TRBD2 (5 bases). CDR3 length equals 14 residues. CDR1 and CDR2 from the germline V gene are MNHNS and SASEGT. V was cut by 3 bases and J by 6 bases, with 12 bases left in between. The CDR3 sequence: CASSERVFGNEQFF. The CDR3 DNA reads as TGTGCCAGCAGTGAGCGGGTTTTCGGCAATGAGCAGTTCTTC.

This clonotype was counted only a few times. This chain joins TRBV12-3 or TRBV12-4 and TRBJ1-1; no clear D gene. The V end lost 6 bases, the J end lost 1 base, and 12 bases lay between the germline ends. The CDR3 sequence is 14 residues long. DNA of the CDR3: TGTGCCAGCAGGCTCACCTTTGGGAACACTGAAGCTTTCTTT. This codes for CASRLTFGNTEAFF.

The V and J genes are TRBV11-1 and TRBJ2-7, with TRBD1 matching 8 bases. In germline, CDR1 is SGHAT, CDR2 FQDESV (reference sequence). V shed 5 bases and J 6 bases; nucleotides not matched to a gene: 6. The CDR3 extends over 13 amino acids. The chain's CDR3 is CASSVSDRGEQYF. In DNA form, the CDR3 reads TGTGCCAGCAGCGTAAGTGACAGGGGCGAGCAGTACTTC.